This T cell receptor beta chain was obtained from a study of T cells in women clearing cervical HPV infection. Findings and caveats of the study: Controls had more TRBV6-7 (0.16%) than cases (0.11%). Timing of associations relative to infection is unclear; T-cell subsets were not isolated.

Profiling relied on immunoSEQ multiplex PCR, and the TCRdb table lists in-frame clones only, not all of them. Listed are about 40,000 clones; less than 6% falls within the top ten. A remark on this clone: Its antigen is not identified. The sequence runs out 3 residues before the end of the CDR3; the remainder is reconstructed from the germline J gene.

The V gene's germline CDR1 is WSHSY and CDR2 SAAADI. The CDR3 spans 13 residues. The specimen sequenced was blood buffy coat. This receptor was taken from a woman aged 18 to 69 with a cervical HPV16 infection that either progressed to CIN3+ or cleared (not recorded which). The gene calls are TRBV10-2 and TRBJ1-6; D not resolved. The CDR3 sequence is CASSESKRVALHF. The sequenced part of the CDR3 DNA is TGCGCCAGCAGTGAGTCGAAACGGGTAGCC.